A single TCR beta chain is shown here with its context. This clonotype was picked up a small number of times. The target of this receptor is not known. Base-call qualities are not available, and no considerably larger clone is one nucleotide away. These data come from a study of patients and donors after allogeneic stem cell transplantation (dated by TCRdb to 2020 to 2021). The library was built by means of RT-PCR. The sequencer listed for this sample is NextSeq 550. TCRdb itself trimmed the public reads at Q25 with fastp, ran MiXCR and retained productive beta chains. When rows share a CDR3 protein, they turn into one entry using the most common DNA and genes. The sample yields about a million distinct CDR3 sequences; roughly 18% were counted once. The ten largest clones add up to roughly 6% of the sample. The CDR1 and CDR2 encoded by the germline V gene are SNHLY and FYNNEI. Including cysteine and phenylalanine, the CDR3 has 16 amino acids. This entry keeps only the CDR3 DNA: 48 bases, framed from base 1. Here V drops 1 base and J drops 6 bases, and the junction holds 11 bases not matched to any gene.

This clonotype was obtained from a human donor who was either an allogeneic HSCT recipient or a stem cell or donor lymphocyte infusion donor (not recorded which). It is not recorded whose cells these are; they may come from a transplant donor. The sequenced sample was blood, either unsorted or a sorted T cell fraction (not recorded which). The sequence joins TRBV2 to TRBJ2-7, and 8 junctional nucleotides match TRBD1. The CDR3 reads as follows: CASSEVGPGQGSEQYF. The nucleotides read TGTGCCAGCAGTGAAGTGGGCCCCGGACAGGGATCCGAGCAGTACTTC.